This TCR beta chain was sequenced for a study of cytotoxic CD8 clonotypes in ibrutinib-treated CLL. Study summary: Responses: roughly 25 partial, 2 complete; after median approximately 70 months, roughly 15 stayed remitted, approximately twelve progressed. Notes on the study in general: Few clonotypes were public, and these shrank or held steady under treatment. Clonality showed a rise at ibrutinib response that reversed toward baseline at progression.

A remark on this clone: No antigen is known for it.

The germline CDR1 and CDR2 sequences are SGHRS and YFSETQ. The V gene lost 4 bases and the J gene lost 2 bases, with 15 bases spanning the gap. This CDR3 region has 15 residues. The method was immunoSEQ multiplex PCR; TCRdb's version includes in-frame clones alone and lacks a portion of them. In the table there are about 160,000 clones, about 80% of which are singletons. The V gene is TRBV5-1, the J gene TRBJ1-1; possible D gene TRBD1, 5 bases. The sequence was collected from a human donor with chronic lymphocytic leukemia. The specimen comprised PBMCs, sampled after 24 months of ibrutinib treatment. The CDR3 loop reads CASSRRTIDNTEAFF. CDR3 nucleotides: TGCGCCAGCAGCAGAAGGACAATTGATAACACTGAAGCTTTCTTT.